A single sample is the source of the 8 T cell receptor beta chains below, sequenced in a study of T cells in Graves' hyperthyroidism and ophthalmopathy. Researchers took RNA transcripts and amplified the TCR beta CDR3 regions from them. The HTBI primer set drove a first-round RT-PCR of the TCR CDR3. MiXCR, applied by TCRdb to the multiplex PCR reads, yields one record per CDR3 protein. Of some 340,000 distinct CDR3 sequences listed, approximately 13% are singletons. Input material: blood. These receptors were obtained from a woman aged 40 to 49 with Graves' ophthalmopathy.

This clonotype came up a few times. V is TRBV3-1 and J is TRBJ2-1; TRBD2 agrees at 15 bases. With V trimmed by 3 bases and J by 7 bases, 1 base remained unmatched. The length of the CDR3 is 15 residues. Looked up from germline, CDR1 is LGHDT and CDR2 is YNNKEL (reference sequence). CDR3 in amino acids: CASSHGLAGGNEQFF. The CDR3 DNA is TGTGCCAGCAGCCACGGACTAGCGGGGGGGAATGAGCAGTTCTTC.

At least ten counts were recorded for this clonotype. This chain links TRBV7-8 with TRBJ1-1; D unclear. The CDR3 loop spans 16 amino acids. CDR1 is SGHVS, CDR2 FQNEAQ, per germline. Deletions cut 2 bases from V and 0 bases from J, with 13 bases between. CDR3 DNA sequence: TGTGCCAGCAGCTTAAGACACCCACATGTGAACACTGAAGCTTTCTTT. This translates into CASSLRHPHVNTEAFF.

The chain recombines TRBV19 with TRBJ1-1; TRBD1 agrees at 8 bases. Unmatched junction bases numbered 12, after V lost 8 bases and J lost 7 bases. Germline lookup yields CDR1 LNHDA and CDR2 SQIVND (reference sequence). This CDR3 comprises 14 residues. CDR3 nucleotides: TGTGCCAGTCGGTCGGCAGGGGGCGGATTTGAAGCTTTCTTT. It encodes CASRSAGGGFEAFF.

This clonotype was recorded many times. The chain uses TRBV3-1 and TRBJ2-7; the D is unclear. Germline CDR1 reads LGHDT; CDR2 reads YNNKEL (reference sequence). V was clipped by 4 bases and J by 5 bases, with 6 bases between them. CDR3 size: 11 residues. Here the CDR3 DNA reads TGTGCCAGCAGCCGAAACAACGAGCAGTACTTC. Translated: CASSRNNEQYF.

In its sample, this clonotype was seen many times. This sequence joins TRBV19 and TRBJ2-3, with a weak D call TRBD2 (6 bases). V was clipped by 5 bases and J by 12 bases, with 15 bases between them. This CDR3 is 12 amino acids long. Germline CDR1 and CDR2: LNHDA and SQIVND (reference sequence). DNA for the CDR3: TGTGCCAGTAGTGAAGGGACTCTTCGTCAGTATTTT. Its translation is CASSEGTLRQYF.

The chain couples TRBV11-3 to TRBJ2-3; D gene ambiguous. The CDR3 is 11 amino acids. CDR1 and CDR2 from the germline V gene are SGHNT and YENEEA. The V and J ends lost 5 bases and 11 bases respectively, with 11 bases between them. CDR3 nucleotide sequence: TGTGCCAGCAGCCAGAACATCAAGCAGTATTTT. As protein: CASSQNIKQYF.

This clonotype was seen only a few times. The rearrangement links TRBV29-1 to TRBJ2-7, with TRBD1 matching 9 bases. After removal of 6 bases from V and 3 bases from J, the junction contained 6 bases not matched to a gene. Germline lookup yields CDR1 SQVTM and CDR2 ANQGSEA. There are 13 residues in the CDR3. CDR3 amino acids: CSVAGTGNYEQYF. The CDR3 bases are TGCAGCGTCGCCGGGACAGGGAACTACGAGCAGTACTTC.

CDR3 nucleotides: TGTGCCAGCAGCTTGGACAGTGGAGAGACCCAGTACTTC. Encoded protein: CASSLDSGETQYF. The gene calls are TRBV5-5 and TRBJ2-5; D gene ambiguous. The V end lost 0 bases, the J end lost 4 bases, and 7 bases lay between the germline ends. The CDR3 loop spans 13 amino acids. The V gene's germline CDR1 is SGHKS and CDR2 YYEKEE (reference sequence).